A selection of T cell receptor beta chains follows, all from one sample in a study of cytomegalovirus exposure and HLA in healthy donors. This table comes from immunoSEQ multiplex PCR, and its TCRdb copy is limited to in-frame clones, with some not included. The sample includes 75,000 to 95,000 clones, 90% of them seen just once. What was sequenced was PBMCs. The receptors stem from a young man in good health and CMV-seronegative. Both conserved end residues are part of each CDR3. A row's size may be missing; if present it is once, few, many or a size class.

TRBV11-2	TRBJ2-3	NA	CASSMNQGNTQYF
TRBV19	TRBJ2-4	NA	CASSISDLLAKNIQYF
TRBV28	TRBJ2-4	NA	CASSSPIPAKNIQYF
TRBV4-3	TRBJ2-3	NA	CASSDRTGRAQYF
TRBV5-6	TRBJ2-1	NA	CASSPGLAGANEQFF
TRBV6-1	TRBJ1-6	NA	CASSEDVPGGNSPLHF
TRBV25-1	TRBJ1-5	NA	CASSEQGLSNQPQHF
TRBV5-1	TRBJ1-2	NA	CASSLEGTGGYTF
TRBV7-8	TRBJ2-1	NA	CASSLDGLAGVKQFF
TRBV18	TRBJ2-7	NA	CASSLGQGSNYEQYF
TRBV6-5	TRBJ2-1	NA	CASSYSPVRYNEQFF
TRBV28	TRBJ1-5	once	CASIPGFNQPQHF
TRBV28	TRBJ2-3	NA	CASSRLGVRDTQYF
TRBV7-3	TRBJ1-2	NA	CASSPTRGYGYTF
TRBV7-8	TRBJ1-1	NA	CASSLGARTGPRNTEAFF
TRBV28	TRBJ2-7	NA	CASMGVGKPRWEQYF
TRBV19	TRBJ2-1	once	CASRRDKLAGTGSNEQFF
TRBV9	TRBJ1-1	NA	CASSVITGMNTEAFF
TRBV4-2	TRBJ1-2	NA	CASSREGQPNYGYTF
TRBV7-6	TRBJ1-2	NA	CASSPSAGFGYTF
TRBV6-1	TRBJ2-1	few	CASSEDSSTYNEQFF
TRBV15	TRBJ2-3	NA	CATSRAGTSGRDTQYF
TRBV25-1	NA	NA	CARWWDRGPREQYF
TRBV4-1	TRBJ1-5	NA	CASSLRQGAKQPQHF
TRBV28	TRBJ1-1	NA	CASSLISREAFF
TRBV6-1	TRBJ1-5	NA	CASSELSTGSFRNQPQHF
TRBV6-6	TRBJ2-7	few	CASSFPDRSEQYF
TRBV19	TRBJ2-3	NA	CASSVDNTDTQYF
TRBV28	TRBJ2-7	NA	CASSWHPGQGTSYEQYF
TRBV5-5	TRBJ1-6	NA	CASSRGQLFYNSPLHF
TRBV19	TRBJ1-1	NA	CASSKPPGHSNTEAFF
TRBV7-9	TRBJ2-1	NA	CASSSGNYNEQFF
TRBV6-5	TRBJ1-3	once	CASSYGGSSGNTIYF
TRBV5-4	TRBJ1-6	NA	CASSSRTQNSPLHF
TRBV9	TRBJ1-1	once	CASSVTGWGTEAFF
TRBV28	TRBJ2-7	once	CATQLQLGQGNYEQYF
TRBV19	TRBJ1-5	NA	CASSIQGMRQPQHF
TRBV7-2	TRBJ2-5	NA	CASSPGTSGKETQYF
TRBV6-5	TRBJ1-2	NA	CASSPGGSYGYTF
TRBV7-2	TRBJ2-3	NA	CASSHYPTSRVNTQYF
TRBV29-1	TRBJ2-7	NA	CSVRDSITYEQYF
TRBV27	TRBJ2-2	NA	CASSPKTGSTGELFF
TRBV15	TRBJ1-2	NA	CATSWGPTGTGNGYTF
TRBV5-1	TRBJ2-3	NA	CASSSGLAGGDTQYF
TRBV29-1	TRBJ2-3	NA	CSVDPYGSGGRTQYF
TRBV19	TRBJ2-5	NA	CASSSGLSRQETQYF
TRBV28	TRBJ1-2	NA	CASSLVGRASYGYTF
TRBV5-1	TRBJ2-5	NA	CASSWGQKETQYF
TRBV7-2	TRBJ1-6	NA	CASSLYNSGGYSTNSPLHF
TRBV18	TRBJ2-1	NA	CASSPPGLAGGDEQFF
TRBV7-9	TRBJ1-1	NA	CASSTYRTEAFF
TRBV19	TRBJ1-2	NA	CASTTATGGGGYTF
TRBV14	TRBJ1-1	NA	CASSQDRATGKTSEAFF
TRBV5-1	TRBJ2-1	NA	CASSYEGTGGFNEQFF
TRBV29-1	TRBJ2-5	once	CSVQRGFGETQYF
TRBV7-2	TRBJ2-1	NA	CASSPLAGGLAYEQFF
TRBV9	TRBJ2-1	once	CASSGLAGVYNEQFF
TRBV11-2	TRBJ2-7	NA	CASSPLLIGGQGREQYF